The clone carrying this T cell receptor beta chain appeared once. Germline trimming cut 0 bases from V and 4 bases from J; bases unmatched to any gene: 7. Germline-derived CDR1 and CDR2 are SEHNR and FQNEAQ (reference sequence). The CDR3 loop spans 18 amino acids. This entry comes from a study of Ad26.COV2.S vaccination and SARS-CoV-2 variants. As for treatment: about 20 received Ad26.COV2.S at low or high dose, single or two shots; roughly five received placebo; per-sample allocation not given. Following the first vaccine or placebo injection, samples were taken on day 63. This table comes from immunoSEQ multiplex PCR, and its TCRdb copy is limited to in-frame clones, with some not included. The table includes 300,000 to 350,000 clones, roughly 90% detected once.

The chain couples TRBV7-9 to TRBJ2-3; 13 bases map to TRBD2. This material consisted of peripheral blood, taken in a trial of Ad26.COV2.S vaccine versus placebo. The TCR sequence derives from a person aged 18-60 years who received the Ad26.COV2.S COVID-19 vaccine or a placebo. The chain's CDR3 is CASSLAGTSGIGADTQYF. The CDR3 DNA is TGTGCCAGCAGCTTAGCCGGGACTAGCGGGATTGGAGCAGATACGCAGTATTTT.